Presented here are 10 T cell receptor beta chains from one specimen sequenced in a study of blood T cell repertoires in COVID-19. Generated by immunoSEQ multiplex PCR, the TCRdb table keeps only in-frame clones and is missing some. The table has about 59,000 clones, about four fifths seen once. The sample was peripheral blood. The source is a woman aged 80 or over with acute or convalescent COVID-19.

V usage is TRBV7-2 and J usage is TRBJ1-1; 9 positions agree with TRBD1. CDR1 and CDR2 (germline): SGHTA, FQGNSA. V lost 5 bases, J lost 2 bases, and 9 bases stayed unmatched. The CDR3 has 16 amino acids. For the CDR3, the DNA is TGTGCCAGCAGCCCGCTTGACAGGGGGTCTAACACTGAAGCTTTCTTT. This encodes CASSPLDRGSNTEAFF.

V and J are TRBV5-1 and TRBJ1-2; TRBD1 is a possible D gene (6 bases). The CDR3 extends over 15 amino acids. V was cut by 4 bases and J by 7 bases, with 20 bases left in between. Per germline, CDR1 SGHRS and CDR2 YFSETQ. This chain's CDR3 is CASSPPVTGGSGYTF. The CDR3 nucleotides read TGCGCCAGCAGCCCCCCAGTGACAGGCGGGAGTGGCTACACCTTC. The whole variable domain, remainder taken from reference TRBV5-1 and TRBJ1-2, is KAGVTQTPRYLIKTRGQQVTLSCSPISGHRSVSWYQQTPGQGLQFLFEYFSETQRNKGNFPGRFSGRQFSNSRSEMNVSTLELGDSALYLCASSPPVTGGSGYTFGSGTRLTVV.

This chain uses TRBV19 with TRBJ1-5; tentative D call: TRBD1 (5 bases). CDR1 LNHDA and CDR2 SQIVND come from the germline V gene (reference sequence). The V end lost 5 bases, the J end lost 2 bases, and 13 bases lay between the germline ends. The CDR3 sequence is 15 residues long. CDR3 in amino acids: CASSASRVGNQPQHF. The DNA of the CDR3 is TGTGCCAGTAGTGCCTCCAGGGTAGGCAATCAGCCCCAGCATTTT.

This chain uses TRBV3-1 (or the pseudogene TRBV3-2) with TRBJ2-7; maybe TRBD1 (6 bases). V was pared by 5 bases and J by 4 bases, with 18 bases between. CDR3 length: 15 amino acids. Germline values: CDR1 LGHDT, CDR2 YNNKEL (reference sequence). In DNA form, the CDR3 reads TGTGCCAGCAGCGACACCCCTGGGGGCGGGTACGAGCAGTACTTC. Translation gives CASSDTPGGGYEQYF.

The V gene is TRBV5-1, the J gene TRBJ2-2; no firm D call. V was shortened by 0 bases and J by 6 bases, with 6 bases between the two germline ends. Germline V CDR1 and CDR2: SGHRS, YFSETQ. The CDR3 is 13 residues long. CDR3 DNA sequence: TGCGCCAGCAGCTTGGGCGTAGCCGGGGAGCTGTTTTTT. Translating gives CASSLGVAGELFF.

CDR3 in amino acids: CASSEMGYARNEQFF. CDR3 DNA: TGTGCCAGCAGTGAAATGGGTTACGCGAGGAATGAGCAGTTCTTC. The chain combines TRBV2 with TRBJ2-1, with no clear D. Per germline, CDR1 SNHLY and CDR2 FYNNEI. This CDR3 contains 15 residues. V gave up 2 bases and J gave up 7 bases, with 15 bases separating them.

As concerns this clone: A far larger clone is one base from this, pointing to a likely read error. V is TRBV4-1 and J is TRBJ2-5; D is perhaps TRBD1 (6 bases). There are 14 residues in the CDR3. Trimming cost V 10 bases and J 5 bases, with 20 bases left between them. The germline gives CDR1 MGHRA, CDR2 YSYEKL. The CDR3 sequence: CATRDEGVGETQYF. The CDR3, as DNA: TGCGCCACCAGAGATGAGGGGGTTGGGGAGACCCAGTACTTC.

The CDR3 DNA reads TGTGCCAGCAGCACGGACAGGGAACCCTACGAGCAGTACTTC. Its translation: CASSTDREPYEQYF. The J gene is TRBJ2-7, the V gene TRBV21-1; the DNA was not compared with TRBD1, the D call given in the table. TRBV21-1 is an annotated pseudogene. The CDR3 is 14 residues long.

J is TRBJ2-1 and V is TRBV7-3, with 16 bases that match TRBD2. Germline V gene data show CDR1 as SGHTA and CDR2 as FQGTGA. The CDR3 covers 17 residues. J was trimmed by 6 bases and V by 4 bases; bases with no gene match: 6. CDR3 region: CASSSGTSGRAANEQFF. CDR3 nucleotide sequence: TGTGCCAGCAGCTCCGGGACTAGCGGGAGGGCCGCCAATGAGCAGTTCTTC.

This clone was seen just once. This sequence joins TRBV5-1 and TRBJ2-5; a possible D gene is TRBD1 (6 bases). Trimming pared 4 bases from V and 4 bases from J, leaving 17 bases between. This CDR3 has 15 residues. Germline-derived CDR1 and CDR2 are SGHRS and YFSETQ. CDR3 sequence: CASSPLRGIVETQYF. As DNA, the CDR3 is TGCGCCAGCAGCCCCCTAAGGGGGATCGTAGAGACCCAGTACTTC.